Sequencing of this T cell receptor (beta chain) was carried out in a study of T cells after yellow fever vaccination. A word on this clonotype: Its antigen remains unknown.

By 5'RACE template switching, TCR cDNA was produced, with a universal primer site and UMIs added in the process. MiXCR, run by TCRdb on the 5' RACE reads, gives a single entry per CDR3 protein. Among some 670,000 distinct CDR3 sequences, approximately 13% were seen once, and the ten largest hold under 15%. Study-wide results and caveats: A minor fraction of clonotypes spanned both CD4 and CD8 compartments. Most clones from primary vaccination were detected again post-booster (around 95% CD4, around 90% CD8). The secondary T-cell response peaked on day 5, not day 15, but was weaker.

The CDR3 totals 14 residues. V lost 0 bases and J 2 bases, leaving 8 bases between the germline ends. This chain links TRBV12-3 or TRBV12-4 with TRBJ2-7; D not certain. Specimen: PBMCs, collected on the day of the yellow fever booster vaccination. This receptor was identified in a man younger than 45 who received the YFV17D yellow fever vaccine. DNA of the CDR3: TGTGCCAGCAGTTTAGCAAGGCTCGCCTACGAGCAGTACTTC. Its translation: CASSLARLAYEQYF.